What follows are 8 T cell receptor beta chains derived from one specimen sequenced in a study of T cell changes during pregnancy in multiple sclerosis. The repertoire was sequenced with immunoSEQ multiplex PCR; TCRdb's copy has only in-frame clones and lacks some. The table lists roughly 48,000 clones, 95% of them singletons, with 5.9% in the top ten. This material consisted of CD8+ T cells from peripheral blood mononuclear cells, taken in the first trimester of pregnancy. The source is a female donor with multiple sclerosis, enrolled in a pregnancy study.

CDR3 nucleotide sequence: TGCGCCAGCAGCCAAGATGGGGGGGACCCTTATGGCTACACCTTC. Its protein product is CASSQDGGDPYGYTF. The genes are TRBV4-1 and TRBJ1-2; D may be TRBD1 (5 bases). Germline V gene data show CDR1 as MGHRA and CDR2 as YSYEKL. Trimming left V 0 bases short and J 5 bases short, with 13 bases between. This CDR3 comprises 15 residues.

V is TRBV18 and J is TRBJ1-5, with TRBD1 matching 9 bases. After removal of 4 bases from V and 4 bases from J, the junction contained 11 bases not matched to a gene. Per the germline V gene, CDR1 is KGHSH and CDR2 is LQKENI. CDR3 length: 17 amino acids. In DNA form, the CDR3 reads TGTGCCAGCTCACGACTAGCCAGGACAGGGGAGAATCAGCCCCAGCATTTT. It yields the protein CASSRLARTGENQPQHF. Combining the CDR3 with reference TRBV18 and TRBJ1-5 gives the whole variable domain NAGVMQNPRHLVRRRGQEARLRCSPMKGHSHVYWYRQLPEEGLKFMVYLQKENIIDESGMPKERFSAEFPKEGPSILRIQQVVRGDSAAYFCASSRLARTGENQPQHFGDGTRLSIL.

CDR3 sequence reads: CASSGGLASNQPQHF. The CDR3 region has the DNA TGTGCCAGTAGCGGGGGTTTGGCTAGCAATCAGCCCCAGCATTTT. J is TRBJ1-5 and V is TRBV19; D perhaps matches TRBD1 (5 bases). The V and J ends lost 6 bases and 0 bases respectively, with 12 bases between them. This CDR3 has 15 amino acids. Germline V gene sequence: CDR1 LNHDA, CDR2 SQIVND (reference sequence).

This clone was recorded a few times. The V call is TRBV25-1, the J call TRBJ2-1; TRBD2 is a possible D gene (6 bases). The CDR3 is 13 amino acids. Trimming shortened V by 4 bases and J by 14 bases, and 18 bases separated the two germline ends. Germline lookup yields CDR1 MGHDK and CDR2 SYGVNS. The CDR3 DNA sequence: TGTGCCAGCAGTGCCACGGGGCGGGGACTGGAGTTCTTC. Residues: CASSATGRGLEFF.

This clone was seen just once. The CDR3 is CASSPIIANNEQFF. Written as DNA, the CDR3 is TGCGCCAGCAGCCCAATCATAGCGAACAATGAGCAGTTCTTC. The V and J genes are TRBV4-3 and TRBJ2-1; a possible D gene is TRBD2 (5 bases). Germline lookup yields CDR1 LGHNA and CDR2 YSLEER. This CDR3 contains 14 residues. V lost 4 bases and J lost 5, with 12 bases in between.

This clone has a single count. The V gene is TRBV19, the J gene TRBJ1-2; TRBD1 agrees at 7 bases. Germline loops: CDR1 LNHDA, CDR2 SQIVND (reference sequence). The CDR3 totals 14 residues. The ends lost 3 bases at V and 3 bases at J; junction bases unmatched: 4. The CDR3, as DNA: TGTGCCAGTAGTATGGACAGGTTCGACTATGGCTACACCTTC. Protein: CASSMDRFDYGYTF. The entire variable domain, with the rest obtained from reference TRBV19 and TRBJ1-2, is as follows: DGGITQSPKYLFRKEGQNVTLSCEQNLNHDAMYWYRQDPGQGLRLIYYSQIVNDFQKGDIAEGYSVSREKKESFPLTVTSAQKNPTAFYLCASSMDRFDYGYTFGSGTRLTVV.

This chain joins TRBV7-9 and TRBJ2-4; the match to TRBD1 covers 8 bases. V lost 5 bases, J lost 3 bases, and 9 bases stayed unmatched. CDR1 is SEHNR, CDR2 FQNEAQ, per germline (reference sequence). The CDR3 runs 16 residues. The CDR3 sequence is CASSPGQGLGKNIQYF. CDR3 bases: TGTGCCAGCAGCCCCGGACAGGGCTTAGGCAAAAACATTCAGTACTTC.

The chain links TRBV5-8 to TRBJ2-1; 7 bases are a match to TRBD2. The CDR3 spans 16 residues. With 0 bases clipped from V and 4 bases from J, the junction kept 7 bases outside the gene matches. Germline loops: CDR1 SGHTS, CDR2 YDEGEE. The CDR3, as DNA: TGTGCCAGCAGCTTGGAAAGGGCTAGCGGTTACAATGAGCAGTTCTTC. Amino acid sequence: CASSLERASGYNEQFF.